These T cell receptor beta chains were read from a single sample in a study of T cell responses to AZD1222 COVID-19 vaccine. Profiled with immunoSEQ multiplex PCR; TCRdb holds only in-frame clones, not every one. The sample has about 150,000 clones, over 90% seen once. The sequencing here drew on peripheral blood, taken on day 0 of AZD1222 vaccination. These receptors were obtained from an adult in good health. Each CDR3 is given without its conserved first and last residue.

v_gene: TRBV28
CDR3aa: ASSLVDRGRGAEAF

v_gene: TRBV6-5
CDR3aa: ASTVLGLDEQF

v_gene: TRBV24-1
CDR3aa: ATSDPGETQY

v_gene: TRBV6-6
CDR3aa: ASASVLSNQPQH

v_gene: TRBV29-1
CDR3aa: SVRTYGNTIY

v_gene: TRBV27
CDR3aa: ASSPGQNTEAF

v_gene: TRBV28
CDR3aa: ASRSPGPYLQY

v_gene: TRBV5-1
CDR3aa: ASSLASGGGYEQY

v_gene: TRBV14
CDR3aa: ASSPSNNSPLH

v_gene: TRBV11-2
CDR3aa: ASSSNRNTEAF

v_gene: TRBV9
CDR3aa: ASSVGGGADNEQF

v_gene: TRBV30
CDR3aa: AWSITEYGYT

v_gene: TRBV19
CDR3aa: ASKPGLVDNEQF

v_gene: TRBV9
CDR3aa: ASSDLRAGGSEQF

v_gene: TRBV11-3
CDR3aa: ASSSRNTGELF

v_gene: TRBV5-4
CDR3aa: ASSRREAKNIQY

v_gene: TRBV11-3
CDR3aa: ASSLDPAGGVNEQF

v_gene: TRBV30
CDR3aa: AWSQQGMDAANYGYT

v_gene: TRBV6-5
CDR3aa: ASLRPGVGELF

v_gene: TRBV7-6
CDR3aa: ASSLEQSYEQY

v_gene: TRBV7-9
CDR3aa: ASSLFLGGREQPQH

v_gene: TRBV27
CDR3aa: ASSLEGVPDTQY

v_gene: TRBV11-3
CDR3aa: ASSLGAGHNEQF

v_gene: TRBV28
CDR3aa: ASSGGTGNTEAF

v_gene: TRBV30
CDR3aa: AWSRGYSYNEQF

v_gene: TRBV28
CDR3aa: AIKDRGSYNEQF

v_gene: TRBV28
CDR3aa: ASSGGYYGYT

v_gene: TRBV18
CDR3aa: ASSSDRNTEAF

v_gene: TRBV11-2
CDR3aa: ASSGPSGGPDTQY

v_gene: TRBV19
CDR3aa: ASRARTTGGYEQY

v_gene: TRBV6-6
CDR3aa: ASSSTGPNTEAF

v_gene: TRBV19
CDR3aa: ASTGVFRGGQPQH

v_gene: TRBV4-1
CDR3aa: ASSQGPGRNSPLH

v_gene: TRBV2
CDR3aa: ASSEADRGAPQH

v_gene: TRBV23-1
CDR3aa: ASSQSSEQY

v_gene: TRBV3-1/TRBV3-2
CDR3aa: ASSQDYRFSYEQY

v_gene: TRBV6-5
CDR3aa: ASSYSGSSYEQY

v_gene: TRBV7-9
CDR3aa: ASSPRDRAKNIQY

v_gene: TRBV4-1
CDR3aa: ASSRGRTGNYGYT

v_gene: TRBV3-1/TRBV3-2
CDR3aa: ASSQGLGQPYGYT

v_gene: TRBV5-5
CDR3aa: ASSAQNSPLH

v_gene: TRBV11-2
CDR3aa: ASSRTSGRIQETQY

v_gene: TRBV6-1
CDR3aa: ASSEPQGAGELF

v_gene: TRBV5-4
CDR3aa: ASSLPDRALTEAF

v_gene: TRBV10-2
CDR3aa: ASSESASGEYEQY

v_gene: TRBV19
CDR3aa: ASSSGLREGSSYNEQF

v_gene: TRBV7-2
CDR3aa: ASNQDLTGSAGYT

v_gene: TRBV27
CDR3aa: ASSQGQGNSPLH

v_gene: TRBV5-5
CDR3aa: ASSFLPAVEKLF

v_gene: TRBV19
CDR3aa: ASSPRGTGHGYT

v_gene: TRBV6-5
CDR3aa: ASSLGQGRGYT

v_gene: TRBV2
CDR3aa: ASRRMGQGDTEAF

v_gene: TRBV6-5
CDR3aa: ASSYGLGSGELF

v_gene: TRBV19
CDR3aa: ASSNSGRGYNEQF

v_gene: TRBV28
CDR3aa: ASSPSAARSYEQY